This TCR beta chain was captured in a study of cytomegalovirus exposure and HLA in healthy donors. About the study: HLA-typed donors were the source of about 85 million unique TCRs held in an early data release.

Of note for this clone: The antigen is undetermined.

The CDR3 totals 14 residues. The germline V gene has CDR1 MNHNS and CDR2 SASEGT. Trimming removed 4 bases at V and 6 bases at J, with 15 bases between. Findings of the study overall: Analyses of presence and absence presupposed an approximately uniform sequencing depth across donors. TCR beta chains numbering more than 150 were designated cytomegalovirus-associated.

Use of 60 Vbeta and 13 Jbeta primers characterized the PCR. Clones were read by immunoSEQ multiplex PCR, and TCRdb kept only the in-frame ones, dropping some. The table has 160,000 or so clones, about 80% seen once; the top ten hold less than 2.5%. The rearrangement uses TRBV6-1 and TRBJ2-5; TRBD1 is a possible D gene (8 bases). The TCR sequence derives from a man aged 45 to 65 in good health and CMV-seropositive. Sequenced material: PBMCs. The CDR3 loop is CASSGTGRAKTQYF. The CDR3 DNA reads as TGTGCCAGCAGTGGGACAGGGAGGGCAAAGACCCAGTACTTC.